This entry lists 25 T cell receptor beta chains sequenced from one sample in a study of CD8 T cells in Susac syndrome. About 0.5 to 1 ug RNA was reverse transcribed with random hexamers. TCRdb reanalysed the immunoSEQ multiplex PCR reads using MiXCR and keeps one entry per CDR3 protein. Among roughly 150,000 distinct CDR3 sequences, 95% to 96% were seen once, and the ten largest hold 0.14% to 0.15%. Sequenced input: CD8+ T cells from PBMCs. These receptors were collected from a human donor with multiple sclerosis.

The J gene is TRBJ2-7, the V gene TRBV7-9, with D maybe TRBD1 (5 bases). With 3 bases removed from V and 3 bases from J, the gap between germline ends came to 6 bases. The CDR3 is made up of 12 amino acids. Germline lookup yields CDR1 SEHNR and CDR2 FQNEAQ (reference sequence). CDR3 coding DNA: TGTGCCAGCAGCTTGGACATCTACGAGCAGTACTTC. As protein: CASSLDIYEQYF. Drawing the rest from reference TRBV7-9 and TRBJ2-7, the complete variable domain is DTGVSQNPRHKITKRGQNVTFRCDPISEHNRLYWYRQTLGQGPEFLTYFQNEAQLEKSRLLSDRFSAERPKGSFSTLEIQRTEQGDSAMYLCASSLDIYEQYFGPGTRLTVT.

CDR3 DNA sequence: TGCAGCGCTCTGGGTTTTCGACCGAACACTGAAGCTTTCTTT. It codes for CSALGFRPNTEAFF. The chain couples TRBV29-1 to TRBJ1-1; the D is unclear. This CDR3 contains 14 residues. CDR1 SQVTM and CDR2 ANQGSEA come from the germline V gene. Trimming took off 7 bases at V and 1 base at J, with 16 bases between the two ends.

This chain uses TRBV5-1 with TRBJ2-7, with D perhaps given as TRBD1 or TRBD2 (5 bases each). V was pared by 6 bases and J by 3 bases, with 13 bases between. Germline assignment: CDR1 SGHRS and CDR2 YFSETQ. The CDR3 length is 13 residues. As DNA, the CDR3 is TGCGCCAGCAATCGGGACGTCGGCTACGAGCAGTACTTC. As protein: CASNRDVGYEQYF. The full variable domain, rest sourced from reference TRBV5-1 and TRBJ2-7, is KAGVTQTPRYLIKTRGQQVTLSCSPISGHRSVSWYQQTPGQGLQFLFEYFSETQRNKGNFPGRFSGRQFSNSRSEMNVSTLELGDSALYLCASNRDVGYEQYFGPGTRLTVT.

The chain uses TRBV13 and TRBJ2-3; no reliable D call. The CDR3 is made up of 13 amino acids. Germline V gene lookup returns CDR1 PRHDT and CDR2 FYEKMQ (reference sequence). V shed 5 bases and J shed 2 bases, with 8 bases lying between them. CDR3 nucleotides: TGTGCCAGCAGCCCCAGAGACACAGATACGCAGTATTTT. Translation gives CASSPRDTDTQYF.

The chain combines TRBV30 with TRBJ2-3; 11 nucleotides align to TRBD2. There are 15 residues in the CDR3. Germline CDR1 is GTSNPN and CDR2 is SVGIG (reference sequence). The V segment lost 5 bases and the J segment 0 bases; nucleotides outside the gene matches: 4. CDR3 sequence (DNA): TGTGCCTGGGGTAGCGGGGGGGCTAGCACAGATACGCAGTATTTT. Translated, it gives CAWGSGGASTDTQYF.

The chain couples TRBV20-1 to TRBJ1-3, with D tentatively TRBD1 (6 bases). With 6 bases removed from V and 2 bases from J, the gap between germline ends came to 14 bases. CDR1 is DFQATT, CDR2 SNEGSKA, per germline (reference sequence). The CDR3 loop spans 14 amino acids. CDR3 sequence (DNA): TGCAGTGCACGGCCCGGGACAACTGGAAACACCATATATTTT. It codes for CSARPGTTGNTIYF.

This clonotype was observed once. The V gene is TRBV15, the J gene TRBJ1-6; D possibly corresponds to TRBD1 (5 bases). V dropped 0 bases and J dropped 10 bases, with 19 bases sitting between them. The CDR3 extends over 17 amino acids. Germline CDR1 LNHNV, CDR2 YYDKDF (reference sequence). CDR3 in amino acids: CATSRDHGALANSPLHF. The CDR3 DNA reads TGTGCCACCAGCAGAGACCATGGGGCATTGGCGAACTCACCCCTCCACTTT.

This chain connects TRBV20-1 to TRBJ1-6; TRBD1 might be the D (6 bases). V gave up 6 bases and J gave up 9 bases, with 18 bases separating them. Germline CDR1 and CDR2: DFQATT and SNEGSKA (reference sequence). The CDR3 consists of 14 residues. The DNA for the CDR3 is TGCAGTGCACCGGCGGGGGGAGGGGGTTCACCCCTCCACTTT. This gives the protein CSAPAGGGGSPLHF.

This chain connects TRBV12-3 or TRBV12-4 to TRBJ2-3, with D unclear. The CDR3 spans 11 residues. Trimming left V 5 bases short and J 8 bases short, with 8 bases between. The CDR3 region is CASSPPGTQYF. The CDR3 nucleotides are TGTGCCAGCAGTCCCCCGGGTACGCAGTATTTT.

The V call is TRBV7-6, the J call TRBJ2-1; D is ambiguous. V shed 5 bases and J shed 8 bases, with 16 bases lying between them. The CDR3 has 14 amino acids. Germline CDR1 SGHVS, CDR2 FNYEAQ. The CDR3 sequence is CASSPRLGGDEQFF. The DNA for the CDR3 is TGTGCCAGCAGCCCGCGGTTAGGTGGCGATGAGCAGTTCTTC.

The genes are TRBV6-5 and TRBJ1-2; 7 bases map to TRBD1. The ends lost 5 bases at V and 6 bases at J; junction bases unmatched: 12. This CDR3 has 15 amino acids. The germline CDR1 and CDR2 sequences are MNHEY and SVGAGI. CDR3 DNA: TGTGCCAGCAGTCCTACCCGACAGGGAGTGAATGGCTACACCTTC. As protein: CASSPTRQGVNGYTF.

The rearrangement uses TRBV2 and TRBJ2-7; possible D gene TRBD1, 6 bases. Germline CDR1 is SNHLY and CDR2 is FYNNEI. The CDR3 is 13 amino acids. The V and J ends lost 4 bases and 2 bases respectively, with 9 bases between them. Here the CDR3 reads CASSAGVPYEQYF. Written as DNA, the CDR3 is TGTGCCAGCAGTGCAGGGGTCCCCTACGAGCAGTACTTC.

The chain has TRBV13 and TRBJ1-2; D perhaps matches TRBD1 (6 bases). The CDR3 has 13 residues. V was shortened by 3 bases and J by 6 bases, with 11 bases between the two germline ends. Germline CDR1 and CDR2: PRHDT and FYEKMQ (reference sequence). CDR3 DNA: TGTGCCAGCAGCTTCAGACCAGGGGATGGCTACACCTTC. Residues: CASSFRPGDGYTF.

V gene TRBV6-5 combines with J gene TRBJ1-1, with a weak D call TRBD1 (6 bases). Per the germline V gene, CDR1 is MNHEY and CDR2 is SVGAGI. There are 13 residues in the CDR3. Between the trimmed V and J ends, which lost 4 bases and 4 bases, there was a span of 10 bases. The CDR3 region has the DNA TGTGCCAGCAGTTGGGGACAAACCACTGAAGCTTTCTTT. Encoded protein: CASSWGQTTEAFF.

V is TRBV20-1 and J is TRBJ2-1; D possibly corresponds to TRBD1 (6 bases). CDR3 length: 15 amino acids. Germline CDR1 reads DFQATT; CDR2 reads SNEGSKA (reference sequence). Trimming took 5 bases from V and 4 from J, leaving 18 bases between them. CDR3 sequence (DNA): TGCAGTGCTTCTTGGGGGCCTAATATGTACAATGAGCAGTTCTTC. Amino acid sequence: CSASWGPNMYNEQFF.

This clonotype was seen more than once but under ten times. V and J are TRBV6-6 and TRBJ2-7; possibly TRBD1 or TRBD2 for D (5 bases each). With 8 bases removed from V and 0 bases from J, the gap between germline ends came to 8 bases. This CDR3 is 12 amino acids long. Germline V gives CDR1 MNHNY, CDR2 SVGAGI (reference sequence). CDR3 coding DNA: TGTGCCAGCCGGGACGGCTCCTACGAGCAGTACTTC. Translation: CASRDGSYEQYF.

This sequence joins TRBV20-1 and TRBJ2-1; D may be TRBD2 (6 bases). Looked up from germline, CDR1 is DFQATT and CDR2 is SNEGSKA (reference sequence). The CDR3 is 15 residues long. The V end lost 5 bases, the J end lost 3 bases, and 17 bases lay between the germline ends. The CDR3 protein is CSAPKTSRDYNEQFF. The CDR3 bases are TGCAGTGCTCCGAAGACTAGTCGGGACTACAATGAGCAGTTCTTC.

This chain connects TRBV3-1 to TRBJ2-1; D is perhaps TRBD1 (5 bases). Trimming stripped 0 bases from V and 4 bases from J, with 10 bases between. This CDR3 comprises 15 residues. The germline V gene encodes CDR1 LGHDT and CDR2 YNNKEL (reference sequence). The CDR3: CASSQDRAGYNEQFF. The DNA of the CDR3 is TGTGCCAGCAGCCAAGATAGGGCAGGGTACAATGAGCAGTTCTTC.

The V call is TRBV29-1, the J call TRBJ2-7; D is possibly TRBD1 (6 bases). The CDR3 covers 12 residues. The ends were cut back, 4 bases at V and 0 bases at J, with 7 bases in the middle. Germline-derived CDR1 and CDR2 are SQVTM and ANQGSEA. CDR3 sequence (DNA): TGCAGCGTTGGGGGGCTCTCCTACGAGCAGTACTTC. Its translation: CSVGGLSYEQYF.

This clonotype was seen once. The rearrangement uses TRBV28 and TRBJ2-2; tentative D call: TRBD1 (6 bases). This CDR3 spans 15 amino acids. Germline-derived CDR1 and CDR2 are MDHEN and SYDVKM. V gave up 6 bases and J gave up 5 bases, with 16 bases separating them. DNA for the CDR3: TGTGCCAGCAGACTGGAACAGGGTGAGACCGGGGAGCTGTTTTTT. It yields the protein CASRLEQGETGELFF.

The chain combines TRBV27 with TRBJ2-7; D unclear. The V and J ends lost 3 bases and 0 bases respectively, with 12 bases between them. The germline V gene encodes CDR1 MNHEY and CDR2 SMNVEV (reference sequence). The CDR3 extends over 15 amino acids. The CDR3 coding sequence is TGTGCCAGCAGTTTTCGAGGTCGGAGCTCCTACGAGCAGTACGTC. Its translation is CASSFRGRSSYEQYV.

DNA for the CDR3: TGTGCCAGCACAACTAGCGGGGGGGTCTCGAATGAGCAGTTCTTC. Its translation: CASTTSGGVSNEQFF. The chain has TRBV7-2 and TRBJ2-1; 13 bases are shared with TRBD2. Germline V CDR1 and CDR2: SGHTA, FQGNSA. The CDR3 is made up of 15 amino acids. Unmatched junction bases numbered 7, after V lost 7 bases and J lost 7 bases. Supplemented by reference TRBV7-2 and TRBJ2-1, the full variable domain reads GAGVSQSPSNKVTEKGKDVELRCDPISGHTALYWYRQSLGQGLEFLIYFQGNSAPDKSGLPSDRFSAERTGGSVSTLTIQRTQQEDSAVYLCASTTSGGVSNEQFFGPGTRLTVL.

The table lists this clonotype with a count of one. The CDR3 DNA reads TGTGCCAGCAGTGAATCAGGGAACACCGGGGAGCTGTTTTTT. Its protein is CASSESGNTGELFF. The rearrangement uses TRBV25-1 and TRBJ2-2; D not resolved. Per the germline V gene, CDR1 is MGHDK and CDR2 is SYGVNS. The CDR3 has 14 residues. V lost 1 base and J 1 base, leaving 4 bases between the germline ends.

This chain connects TRBV28 to TRBJ2-1; D unclear. V lost 3 bases to trimming and J lost 4 bases, with 13 bases between them. Germline-derived CDR1 and CDR2 are MDHEN and SYDVKM. The CDR3 contains 15 residues. The CDR3 sequence is CASSFGTQLYNEQFF. DNA for the CDR3: TGTGCCAGCAGTTTCGGCACACAACTTTACAATGAGCAGTTCTTC.

J is TRBJ2-4 and V is TRBV30; weak D call: TRBD2 (6 bases). Trimming left V 0 bases short and J 8 bases short, with 14 bases between. The length of the CDR3 is 14 residues. Germline lookup yields CDR1 GTSNPN and CDR2 SVGIG (reference sequence). The CDR3 region is CAWSVGSGGDIQYF. The CDR3 DNA reads TGTGCCTGGAGTGTTGGTAGCGGCGGGGACATTCAGTACTTC. Based on the CDR3 plus reference TRBV30 and TRBJ2-4, the full variable domain is SQTIHQWPATLVQPVGSPLSLECTVEGTSNPNLYWYRQAAGRGLQLLFYSVGIGQISSEVPQNLSASRPQDRQFILSSKKLLLSDSGFYLCAWSVGSGGDIQYFGAGTRLSVL.